The 31 T cell receptor beta chains presented below share a single source sample, sequenced in a study of T cell responses to AZD1222 COVID-19 vaccine. The table came from immunoSEQ multiplex PCR; TCRdb's copy has only in-frame clones and leaves some out. The table has roughly 35,000 clones, 75% to 90% seen once. The sequenced sample was peripheral blood, obtained on day 0 of AZD1222 vaccination. All receptors derive from an adult in good health.

The CDR3 DNA reads TGTGCCACCAGCAGAGATCTAACAGGTTCTCTTGAAAAACTGTTTTTT. It codes for CATSRDLTGSLEKLFF. The chain couples TRBV15 to TRBJ1-4, with a weak D call TRBD1 (5 bases). The V and J ends lost 0 bases and 7 bases respectively, with 15 bases between them. Germline V gene data show CDR1 as LNHNV and CDR2 as YYDKDF (reference sequence). The length of the CDR3 is 16 residues.

The chain couples TRBV24-1 to TRBJ2-2; possible D gene TRBD1, 5 bases. The V gene lost 0 bases and the J gene lost 5 bases, with 15 bases spanning the gap. CDR3 length equals 17 residues. From germline, CDR1 is KGHDR and CDR2 SFDVKD. CDR3 loop: CATSDLHEQGGTGELFF. CDR3 DNA: TGTGCCACCAGTGATTTGCATGAGCAGGGTGGGACCGGGGAGCTGTTTTTT.

This clone rates as medium-sized (0.01 to 0.1%). Other nucleotide sequences from this sample produce the same CDR3. This sequence joins TRBV5-6 and TRBJ2-7; D is ambiguous. The CDR3 has 13 residues. Trimming removed 2 bases from V and 4 bases from J, with 10 bases in between. Germline loops: CDR1 SGHDT, CDR2 YYEEEE. CDR3 DNA: TGTGCCAGCAGCTTCAGCTCGTCGTACGAGCAGTACTTC. This encodes CASSFSSSYEQYF. The full variable domain, in which reference TRBV5-6 and TRBJ2-7 provide the parts outside the CDR3, is DAGVTQSPTHLIKTRGQQVTLRCSPKSGHDTVSWYQQALGQGPQFIFQYYEEEERQRGNFPDRFSGHQFPNYSSELNVNALLLGDSALYLCASSFSSSYEQYFGPGTRLTVT.

This clone has only a few counts. The chain combines TRBV7-3 with TRBJ1-2; 9 bases are a match to TRBD1. Per the germline V gene, CDR1 is SGHTA and CDR2 is FQGTGA. This CDR3 region has 13 residues. V trimming: 5 bases; J trimming: 6 bases; junction bases outside the gene matches: 4. The CDR3 region has the DNA TGTGCCAGCAGCGTACAGGGGGCAGATGGCTACACCTTC. This translates into CASSVQGADGYTF.

The chain carries TRBV24-1 and TRBJ2-1; TRBD2 agrees at 14 bases. The junction had 8 bases not matched to a gene; V was cut back by 7 bases and J by 7 bases. In germline, CDR1 is KGHDR, CDR2 SFDVKD. This CDR3 has 16 amino acids. The CDR3 loop is CATRGTSGSIRNEQFF. The CDR3, as DNA: TGTGCCACCAGAGGGACTAGCGGGAGTATCCGGAATGAGCAGTTCTTC.

The V and J genes are TRBV5-8 and TRBJ1-3; D gene ambiguous. The CDR3 is 12 amino acids. Germline CDR1 is SGHTS and CDR2 is YDEGEE. V was trimmed by 6 bases and J by 0 bases, leaving 4 bases between them. The CDR3 DNA is TGTGCCAGCACTAACTCTGGAAACACCATATATTTT. It is translated as CASTNSGNTIYF.

V gene TRBV7-3 combines with J gene TRBJ2-3, with 10 bases aligning to TRBD2. Germline-derived CDR1 and CDR2 are SGHTA and FQGTGA. This CDR3 has 22 residues. Trimming removed 1 base from V and 0 bases from J; junction bases left unmatched: 19. The CDR3 protein is CASSLNKRPLAGAQGSTDTQYF. The CDR3 DNA follows: TGTGCCAGCAGCTTAAACAAACGCCCGCTAGCGGGAGCTCAGGGTAGCACAGATACGCAGTATTTT.

The gene calls are TRBV9 and TRBJ1-2; D is ambiguous. CDR1 and CDR2 from the germline V gene are SGDLS and YYNGEE. CDR3 length: 15 residues. Deletions cut 0 bases from V and 4 bases from J, with 13 bases between. CDR3 protein: CASSVGNPVTYGYTF. Here the CDR3 DNA reads TGTGCCAGCAGCGTAGGGAACCCGGTAACCTATGGCTACACCTTC.

In this sample, this clone turned up once. The chain has TRBV9 and TRBJ1-2; no reliable D call. The CDR3 totals 17 residues. V was pared by 4 bases and J by 0 bases, with 19 bases between. Germline V gives CDR1 SGDLS, CDR2 YYNGEE. The CDR3 loop reads CASSLPRNGGSNYGYTF. Here the CDR3 DNA reads TGTGCCAGCAGCCTCCCTAGAAACGGAGGGTCTAACTATGGCTACACCTTC.

V usage is TRBV5-6 and J usage is TRBJ2-1; D perhaps matches TRBD2 (5 bases). CDR1 SGHDT and CDR2 YYEEEE come from the germline V gene. There are 16 residues in the CDR3. Trimming removed 4 bases at V and 4 bases at J, with 18 bases between. The CDR3: CASSPSRAGRYNEQFF. The CDR3 DNA follows: TGTGCCAGCAGCCCATCAAGGGCGGGTCGGTACAATGAGCAGTTCTTC.

Only one count was recorded for this clone. J is TRBJ2-6 and V is TRBV18; D is ambiguous. V was shortened by 10 bases and J by 2 bases, with 15 bases between the two germline ends. The V gene's germline CDR1 is KGHSH and CDR2 LQKENI. The CDR3 loop spans 15 amino acids. Here the CDR3 reads CATGSDFTGANVLTF. In nucleotides, the CDR3 is TGTGCCACCGGCTCGGATTTCACTGGGGCCAACGTCCTGACTTTC.

J is TRBJ2-1 and V is TRBV29-1, with TRBD2 identical over 16 bases. The CDR3 sequence is 16 residues long. The J segment lost 6 bases and the V segment lost 3 bases, leaving 5 bases of the junction unmatched. Germline V gene data show CDR1 as SQVTM and CDR2 as ANQGSEA. The CDR3 reads CSVEGTSGRALNEQFF. CDR3 sequence (DNA): TGCAGCGTTGAGGGGACTAGCGGGAGGGCCCTCAATGAGCAGTTCTTC.

The chain links TRBV9 to TRBJ2-5; maybe TRBD1 (6 bases). Per the germline V gene, CDR1 is SGDLS and CDR2 is YYNGEE. Trimming pared 0 bases from V and 1 base from J, leaving 16 bases between. The CDR3 extends over 17 amino acids. Written as DNA, the CDR3 is TGTGCCAGCAGCGTAGGAACAGGGTGGGGGATCCAAGAGACCCAGTACTTC. Translating gives CASSVGTGWGIQETQYF.

This rearrangement joins TRBV20-1 to TRBJ2-3; 9 bases map to TRBD1. Per germline, CDR1 DFQATT and CDR2 SNEGSKA (reference sequence). Losses at the gene ends were 6 bases for V and 1 base for J; bases not matched to a gene: 8. The CDR3 contains 15 residues. The CDR3 nucleotides read TGCAGTGCCAGTCCCCGGGACAGGGGCACAGATACGCAGTATTTT. Amino acids: CSASPRDRGTDTQYF.

This chain joins TRBV19 and TRBJ2-1; 8 bases fit TRBD1. Germline V gene sequence: CDR1 LNHDA, CDR2 SQIVND (reference sequence). The J segment lost 8 bases and the V segment lost 4 bases, leaving 13 bases of the junction unmatched. The CDR3 covers 16 residues. The CDR3 sequence is CASSKQAGGKVDEQFF. The CDR3, as DNA: TGTGCCAGTAGTAAGCAGGCAGGGGGCAAGGTCGATGAGCAGTTCTTC.

The chain joins TRBV9 to TRBJ1-1; 8 bases are shared with TRBD1. Germline V lookup: CDR1 SGDLS, CDR2 YYNGEE. J gave up 6 bases and V 1 base, and 5 bases lay outside the gene matches. The CDR3 runs 14 residues. The CDR3 coding sequence is TGTGCCAGCAGCGTACTTACAGGGGGTGCTGAAGCTTTCTTT. It translates to CASSVLTGGAEAFF.

The chain is built from TRBV7-8 and TRBJ1-5, with D maybe TRBD1 (6 bases). The CDR3 contains 16 residues. Germline-derived CDR1 and CDR2 are SGHVS and FQNEAQ. V was shortened by 1 base and J by 0 bases, with 10 bases between the two germline ends. CDR3 in amino acids: CASSLGGDISNQPQHF. Here the CDR3 DNA reads TGTGCCAGCAGCTTAGGCGGGGACATTAGCAATCAGCCCCAGCATTTT.

This clone was seen once. The chain links TRBV28 to TRBJ2-7, with 8 bases aligning to TRBD1. This CDR3 spans 15 amino acids. V lost 7 bases, J lost 2 bases, and 10 bases stayed unmatched. Per germline, CDR1 MDHEN and CDR2 SYDVKM. Here the CDR3 reads CASTTGQGTPYEQYF. The CDR3 DNA sequence: TGTGCCAGCACCACAGGACAGGGAACCCCCTACGAGCAGTACTTC.

The chain is built from TRBV6-5 and TRBJ1-3; no reliable D call. Deletions cut 6 bases from V and 2 bases from J, with 11 bases between. Germline CDR1 reads MNHEY; CDR2 reads SVGAGI. The CDR3 has 14 residues. CDR3 in amino acids: CASSPGSPGNTIYF. CDR3 coding DNA: TGTGCCAGCAGCCCCGGCAGCCCTGGAAACACCATATATTTT.

The V call is TRBV27, the J call TRBJ1-6; 7 nucleotides align to TRBD1. The CDR3 covers 14 residues. Trimming removed 8 bases from V and 9 bases from J; junction bases left unmatched: 10. Germline loops: CDR1 MNHEY, CDR2 SMNVEV (reference sequence). The CDR3 loop reads CASALGGQLSPLHF. The DNA for the CDR3 is TGTGCCAGCGCCCTTGGGGGACAGCTTTCACCCCTCCACTTT.

In the case of this clone: One end of the junction is discordant with germline, which a read error may explain. The V gene is TRBV7-3, the J gene TRBJ2-2; a weak D match, TRBD2 (6 bases). The CDR3 is 15 residues long. Germline V lookup: CDR1 SGHTA, CDR2 FQGTGA. The CDR3 DNA follows: TGTGCCAGCAGCCTAACTCAAGCGGGTACCGGGGAGCTGTTTTTT. Translation gives CASSLTQAGTGELFF.

The genes are TRBV4-3 and TRBJ2-7; no definite D call. V dropped 4 bases and J dropped 4 bases, with 11 bases sitting between them. Germline CDR1 LGHNA, CDR2 YSLEER. This CDR3 has 13 amino acids. CDR3 nucleotide sequence: TGCGCCAGCAGCCCCGGTATGAGTTACGAGCAGTACTTC. This translates into CASSPGMSYEQYF.

The chain is built from TRBV28 and TRBJ1-5, with D possibly matching TRBD1 (6 bases). The CDR3 length is 15 residues. Germline CDR1 reads MDHEN; CDR2 reads SYDVKM. Trimming cost V 3 bases and J 4 bases, with 13 bases left between them. The CDR3 is CASSLPTGPNQPQHF. For the CDR3, the DNA is TGTGCCAGCAGTTTGCCGACAGGCCCTAATCAGCCCCAGCATTTT. The full variable domain, with the rest looked up from reference TRBV28 and TRBJ1-5, is DVKVTQSSRYLVKRTGEKVFLECVQDMDHENMFWYRQDPGLGLRLIYFSYDVKMKEKGDIPEGYSVSREKKERFSLILESASTNQTSMYLCASSLPTGPNQPQHFGDGTRLSIL.

This clone came up a few times. This sequence joins TRBV25-1 and TRBJ2-3; D uncertain. CDR3 size: 14 residues. Deletions cut 0 bases from V and 3 bases from J, with 7 bases between. Germline V CDR1 and CDR2: MGHDK, SYGVNS. The CDR3 sequence: CASSEYRRTDTQYF. The DNA for the CDR3 is TGTGCCAGCAGTGAATATAGACGGACAGATACGCAGTATTTT.

This rearrangement joins TRBV6-4 to TRBJ2-1, with 11 positions matching TRBD2. The CDR3 has 15 residues. Germline CDR1 and CDR2: MRHNA and SNTAGT. The J segment lost 8 bases and the V segment lost 6 bases, leaving 9 bases of the junction unmatched. The CDR3 region has the DNA TGTGCCAGCAGCGCTCTAGCGGGAGGAGGGGATGAGCAGTTCTTC. Protein product: CASSALAGGGDEQFF.

The V call is TRBV4-1, the J call TRBJ1-2, with 7 bases that match TRBD1. The CDR3 consists of 14 residues. The germline gives CDR1 MGHRA, CDR2 YSYEKL. J lost 7 bases, V lost 0 bases, and 5 bases had no gene match. For the CDR3, the DNA is TGCGCCAGCAGCCAAGAAAGCAGGGGGGGTGGCTACACCTTC. It yields the protein CASSQESRGGGYTF.

The V gene is TRBV19, the J gene TRBJ2-3; 7 positions match TRBD1. The CDR3 is 15 amino acids. Unmatched junction bases numbered 9, after V lost 8 bases and J lost 1 base. CDR1 is LNHDA and CDR2 is SQIVND in the germline V gene (reference sequence). CDR3 residues: CASSPRDRGTDTQYF. The CDR3, as DNA: TGTGCCAGTTCCCCCCGGGACAGAGGCACAGATACGCAGTATTTT.

This clone was counted between two and nine times. The V gene is TRBV9, the J gene TRBJ1-1; D ambiguous. V lost 0 bases to trimming and J lost 1 base, with 10 bases between them. Germline V gene lookup returns CDR1 SGDLS and CDR2 YYNGEE. This CDR3 is 15 amino acids long. CDR3 DNA: TGTGCCAGCAGCGTAGTCGACGGAACGAACACTGAAGCTTTCTTT. Its protein product is CASSVVDGTNTEAFF.

The chain has TRBV7-2 and TRBJ2-1; D is possibly TRBD1 or TRBD2 (5 bases each). V was shortened by 8 bases and J by 6 bases, with 11 bases between the two germline ends. CDR1 and CDR2 from the germline V gene are SGHTA and FQGNSA. The CDR3 extends over 12 amino acids. CDR3 residues: CASGTRGNEQFF. CDR3 bases: TGTGCCAGCGGCACTAGGGGCAATGAGCAGTTCTTC.

The chain is built from TRBV7-9 and TRBJ2-1, with D possibly matching TRBD2 (5 bases). In germline, CDR1 is SEHNR, CDR2 FQNEAQ (reference sequence). The CDR3 is 16 amino acids. Between the trimmed V and J ends, which lost 5 bases and 5 bases, there was a span of 19 bases. In DNA form, the CDR3 reads TGTGCCAGCAGCCCCATGCGGCTAGCCGGTGACAATGAGCAGTTCTTC. Translation gives CASSPMRLAGDNEQFF. The whole variable domain, remainder taken from reference TRBV7-9 and TRBJ2-1, is DTGVSQNPRHKITKRGQNVTFRCDPISEHNRLYWYRQTLGQGPEFLTYFQNEAQLEKSRLLSDRFSAERPKGSFSTLEIQRTEQGDSAMYLCASSPMRLAGDNEQFFGPGTRLTVL.

The table lists this clone with a count of one. V and J are TRBV15 and TRBJ2-7; the D is unclear. The CDR3 is made up of 11 amino acids. CDR1 LNHNV and CDR2 YYDKDF come from the germline V gene (reference sequence). V lost 3 bases, J lost 2 bases, and 2 bases lay in between. The CDR3 region has the DNA TGTGCCACCAGCAGGACCTACGAGCAGTACTTC. It is translated as CATSRTYEQYF.